The clone carrying this T cell receptor (beta chain) has just one count. The sample belongs to a study of shared clonotypes between healthy human individuals. The ends lost 6 bases at V and 4 bases at J; junction bases unmatched: 6. The germline gives CDR1 ENHRY, CDR2 SYGVKD. This CDR3 region has 15 residues. Each subset's genomic DNA was split evenly across several immunoSEQ plates. Input per replicate PCR of unsorted PBMC was roughly 290 ng DNA, corresponding to tens of thousands of T cell genomes. Assay used: immunoSEQ multiplex PCR; TCRdb lists only in-frame clones, some missing. Of some 470,000 clones listed, 70% to 80% were seen once; the top ten hold approximately 12%. HIV-negative, healthy adults without recent acute infections or vaccinations were the donors.

This TCR was recovered from a woman aged 40 to 50 in good health. Some clones in this sample may be carry-over from other donors' samples. This chain joins TRBV10-3 and TRBJ2-2; 9 positions match TRBD2. Sequencing was carried out using PBMCs. CDR3 residues: CAIRSGTSSTGELFF. CDR3 nucleotides: TGTGCCATCAGGTCCGGGACTAGCTCCACCGGGGAGCTGTTTTTT.